Shown below are 19 T cell receptor beta chains from a single sample sequenced in a study of cytomegalovirus exposure and HLA in healthy donors. Use of 60 Vbeta and 13 Jbeta primers characterized the PCR. Produced via immunoSEQ multiplex PCR; TCRdb's table is partial and in-frame only. The sample includes fewer than 150,000 clones, roughly 68% seen only once; the top ten take approximately 6%. Specimen: PBMCs. All receptors come from a woman aged 45-65 years in good health and CMV-seropositive.

Only a few counts were recorded for this clone. The chain recombines TRBV29-1 with TRBJ2-1; D is possibly TRBD2 (6 bases). CDR3 length: 13 residues. Trimming removed 3 bases at V and 4 bases at J, with 10 bases between. Germline V gene lookup returns CDR1 SQVTM and CDR2 ANQGSEA. CDR3 loop: CSVDGGRYNEQFF. In DNA, the CDR3 is TGCAGCGTTGACGGGGGTAGGTACAATGAGCAGTTCTTC.

This chain uses TRBV4-2 with TRBJ1-5, with a weak D call TRBD1 (5 bases). V was pared by 0 bases and J by 2 bases, with 8 bases between. The CDR3 runs 15 residues. Germline CDR1 reads LGHNA; CDR2 reads YNFKEQ. This CDR3 reads CASSQEQGGNQPQHF. DNA for the CDR3: TGTGCCAGCAGCCAAGAGCAGGGCGGCAATCAGCCCCAGCATTTT.

V usage is TRBV30 and J usage is TRBJ1-2; D unclear. Germline values: CDR1 GTSNPN, CDR2 SVGIG (reference sequence). The length of the CDR3 is 12 residues. The V end lost 8 bases, the J end lost 4 bases, and 14 bases lay between the germline ends. The CDR3 here is CAVRGSFYGYTF. As DNA, the CDR3 is TGTGCCGTACGCGGCAGCTTCTATGGCTACACCTTC.

The chain is built from TRBV7-2 and TRBJ2-5; 8 bases match TRBD2. The CDR3 is made up of 16 amino acids. Germline V gives CDR1 SGHTA, CDR2 FQGNSA. V was clipped by 0 bases and J by 3 bases; unmatched bases: 6. In DNA, the CDR3 is TGTGCCAGCAGCTTAGCTGCCGGGGGGGCGAAAGAGACCCAGTACTTC. It codes for CASSLAAGGAKETQYF.

This sequence joins TRBV7-2 and TRBJ2-3; 7 bases line up with TRBD2. Trimming at V came to 5 bases and at J to 2 bases, leaving 4 bases not matched to a gene. The germline V gene has CDR1 SGHTA and CDR2 FQGNSA. CDR3 length: 14 amino acids. CDR3 sequence reads: CASSEQRDTDTQYF. The CDR3 DNA sequence: TGTGCCAGCAGCGAGCAGCGGGACACAGATACGCAGTATTTT.

The rearrangement uses TRBV15 and TRBJ2-7, with a tentative D call TRBD1 (5 bases). V lost 0 bases, J lost 0 bases, and 9 bases lay in between. There are 15 residues in the CDR3. CDR1 is LNHNV and CDR2 is YYDKDF in the germline V gene (reference sequence). As DNA, the CDR3 is TGTGCCACCAGCAGAGAAATTGACAGCTCCTACGAGCAGTACTTC. Its protein product is CATSREIDSSYEQYF. The complete variable domain, with remaining parts taken from reference TRBV15 and TRBJ2-7, reads DAMVIQNPRYQVTQFGKPVTLSCSQTLNHNVMYWYQQKSSQAPKLLFHYYDKDFNNEADTPDNFQSRRPNTSFCFLDIRSPGLGDTAMYLCATSREIDSSYEQYFGPGTRLTVT.

V gene TRBV6-5 combines with J gene TRBJ1-1; tentatively, D is TRBD1 (6 bases). This CDR3 has 14 residues. In germline, CDR1 is MNHEY, CDR2 SVGAGI. Between the trimmed V and J ends, which lost 5 bases and 0 bases, there was a span of 10 bases. CDR3 sequence: CASSDQGMNTEAFF. DNA of the CDR3: TGTGCCAGCAGTGACCAGGGGATGAACACTGAAGCTTTCTTT.

CDR3 loop: CASRLSSGPRPAFF. In DNA, the CDR3 is TGTGCCAGCAGACTGTCTAGCGGGCCACGACCGGCGTTCTTC. J is TRBJ2-1 and V is TRBV13; 8 bases align to TRBD2. Germline CDR1 reads PRHDT; CDR2 reads FYEKMQ (reference sequence). With 6 bases clipped from V and 15 bases from J, the junction kept 16 bases outside the gene matches. The CDR3 extends over 14 amino acids.

The genes are TRBV21-1 and TRBJ1-1; whether TRBD1, the table's D call, matches the DNA was not checked. TRBV21-1 is a listed pseudogene. CDR3 size: 15 residues. The CDR3 loop is CASSAPRGQNTEAFF. For the CDR3, the DNA is TGTGCCAGCAGCGCCCCAAGGGGACAGAACACTGAAGCTTTCTTT.

The CDR3 bases are TGTGCCAGCAGTCTCACAGGAAGCGGGTGGGGAGAGACCCAGTACTTC. As protein: CASSLTGSGWGETQYF. This chain links TRBV7-9 with TRBJ2-5; tentative D call: TRBD2 (6 bases). This CDR3 comprises 16 residues. V was shortened by 6 bases and J by 4 bases, with 21 bases between the two germline ends. Germline CDR1 and CDR2: SEHNR and FQNEAQ (reference sequence).

The gene calls are TRBV6-4 and TRBJ2-1; the match to TRBD2 covers 14 bases. The CDR3 spans 16 residues. Germline lookup yields CDR1 MRHNA and CDR2 SNTAGT. Trimming removed 4 bases from V and 7 bases from J; junction bases left unmatched: 6. The CDR3 DNA reads as TGTGCCAGCAGTGCGCAGACTAGCGGGGGGGATAATGAGCAGTTCTTC. It specifies CASSAQTSGGDNEQFF.

V and J are TRBV6-5 and TRBJ1-1; TRBD1 is a possible D gene (5 bases). The CDR3 sequence is 12 residues long. Trimming stripped 7 bases from V and 11 bases from J, with 17 bases between. Germline V lookup: CDR1 MNHEY, CDR2 SVGAGI. The CDR3, as DNA: TGTGCCAGCACCCTGTCGGGGGGGGATGCTTTCTTT. Translated: CASTLSGGDAFF.

In this sample, this clone turned up once. This rearrangement joins TRBV6-1 to TRBJ1-3; D is unclear. V lost 8 bases to trimming and J lost 3 bases, with 8 bases between them. The CDR3 extends over 12 amino acids. Per germline, CDR1 MNHNS and CDR2 SASEGT. CDR3 residues: CASGGIGNTIYF. Written as DNA, the CDR3 is TGTGCCAGCGGAGGGATTGGAAACACCATATATTTT.

The V call is TRBV19, the J call TRBJ1-1, with 7 bases fitting TRBD1. The CDR3 has 13 residues. Trimming removed 5 bases from V and 7 bases from J; junction bases left unmatched: 7. Germline V gene data show CDR1 as LNHDA and CDR2 as SQIVND (reference sequence). The CDR3 bases are TGTGCCAGTAGTCCGGGACAGAGGTATGAAGCTTTCTTT. Protein: CASSPGQRYEAFF. The full variable domain, its missing parts supplied by reference TRBV19 and TRBJ1-1, is DGGITQSPKYLFRKEGQNVTLSCEQNLNHDAMYWYRQDPGQGLRLIYYSQIVNDFQKGDIAEGYSVSREKKESFPLTVTSAQKNPTAFYLCASSPGQRYEAFFGQGTRLTVV.

The rearrangement joins TRBV2 to TRBJ2-7; D is unclear. Germline-derived CDR1 and CDR2 are SNHLY and FYNNEI. Deletions cut 4 bases from V and 4 bases from J, with 8 bases between. The CDR3 spans 12 residues. In DNA, the CDR3 is TGTGCCAGCAGTGTGTTGAGATACGAGCAGTACTTC. Translated, it gives CASSVLRYEQYF.

The chain recombines TRBV7-2 with TRBJ2-7; 8 bases line up with TRBD1. V trimming: 5 bases; J trimming: 3 bases; junction bases outside the gene matches: 9. Germline V lookup: CDR1 SGHTA, CDR2 FQGNSA. The CDR3 contains 15 residues. The CDR3 nucleotides read TGTGCCAGCAGCCCAAGGACAGGGTACAGCTACGAGCAGTACTTC. It encodes CASSPRTGYSYEQYF.

This clone has more than one count but fewer than ten. The chain recombines TRBV6-5 with TRBJ1-6, with TRBD1 as a possible D gene (5 bases). V was pared by 5 bases and J by 11 bases, with 16 bases between. Germline V gene data show CDR1 as MNHEY and CDR2 as SVGAGI. CDR3 length equals 14 residues. CDR3 protein: CASSNGGMRTPLHF. CDR3 DNA: TGTGCCAGCAGTAACGGGGGGATGAGGACACCCCTCCACTTT.

This clone was counted only a few times. This sequence joins TRBV4-1 and TRBJ2-5; 8 bases map to TRBD1. The CDR3 consists of 13 residues. The V gene's germline CDR1 is MGHRA and CDR2 YSYEKL. V was pared by 2 bases and J by 7 bases, with 3 bases of the junction left unmatched. CDR3 region: CASSQPGGRTQYF. CDR3 DNA sequence: TGCGCCAGCAGCCAACCAGGGGGCAGGACCCAGTACTTC.

This clone was detected a few times. Compared with germline, one end of the junction differs, possibly owing to a read error. The chain carries TRBV7-8 and TRBJ2-3; D might be TRBD2 (5 bases). Germline CDR1 and CDR2: SGHVS and FQNEAQ. The CDR3 totals 15 residues. The CDR3 sequence is CPSSLAWSSGDTQYF. CDR3 in DNA: TGTCCCAGCAGCTTAGCGTGGTCGTCGGGAGATACGCAGTATTTT.